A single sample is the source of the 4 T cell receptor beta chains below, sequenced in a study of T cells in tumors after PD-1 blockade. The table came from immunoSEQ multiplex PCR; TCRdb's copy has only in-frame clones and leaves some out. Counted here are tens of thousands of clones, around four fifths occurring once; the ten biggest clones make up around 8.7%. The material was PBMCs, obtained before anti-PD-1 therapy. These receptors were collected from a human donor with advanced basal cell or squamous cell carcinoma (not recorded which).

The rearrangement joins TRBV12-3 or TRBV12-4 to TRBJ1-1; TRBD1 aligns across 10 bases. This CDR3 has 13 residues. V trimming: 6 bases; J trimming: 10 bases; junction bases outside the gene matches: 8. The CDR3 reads CASSPDRGRGAFF. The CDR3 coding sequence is TGTGCCAGCAGCCCCGACAGGGGGCGAGGAGCTTTCTTT.

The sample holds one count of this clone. The CDR3 spells CASSLTRFDLQYF. CDR3 DNA: TGTGCCAGCAGCTTAACGAGGTTTGACTTGCAGTACTTC. The chain carries TRBV7-3 and TRBJ2-7; no reliable D call. The germline V gene has CDR1 SGHTA and CDR2 FQGTGA. The CDR3 spans 13 residues. The V and J ends lost 0 bases and 9 bases respectively, with 12 bases between them.

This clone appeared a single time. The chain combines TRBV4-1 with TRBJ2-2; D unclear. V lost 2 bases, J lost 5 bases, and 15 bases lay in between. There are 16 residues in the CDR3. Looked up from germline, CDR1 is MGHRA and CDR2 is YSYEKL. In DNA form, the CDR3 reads TGCGCCAGCAGCCAAAACGTGGGAAGTAGGACCGGGGAGCTGTTTTTT. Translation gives CASSQNVGSRTGELFF.

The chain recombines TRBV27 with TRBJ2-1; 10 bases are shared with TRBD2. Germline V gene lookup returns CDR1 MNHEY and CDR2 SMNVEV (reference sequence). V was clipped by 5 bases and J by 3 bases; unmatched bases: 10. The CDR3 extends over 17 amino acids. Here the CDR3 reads CASSPLSLAGVYNEQFF. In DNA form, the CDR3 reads TGTGCCAGCAGTCCCTTGTCCCTAGCGGGAGTCTACAATGAGCAGTTCTTC.